A selection of T cell receptor beta chains follows, all from one sample in a study of stem cell transplantation in POMP-related autoinflammatory disease. TCRdb's copy holds only in-frame clones and misses some; the assay was immunoSEQ multiplex PCR. This repertoire shows thousands of clones, roughly nine tenths found once; its top ten account for around 2.8%. The specimen comprised CD8+ T cells from PBMCs, sampled before stem cell transplantation. These receptors came from a human donor with POMP-related autoinflammation and immune dysregulation (PRAID). Both conserved end residues are part of each CDR3. The D gene is left open where the match is weak. Rows give clone size only sometimes, using once, few, many, or a class for an expanded clone.

v_call: TRBV7-9
d_call: TRBD1
j_call: TRBJ1-2
clone_size: .
cdr3_nt: TGTGCCAGCAGCTCTCAGGGGGTTGGCTATGGCTACACCTTC
cdr3_aa: CASSSQGVGYGYTF

v_call: TRBV7-6
d_call: TRBD1
j_call: TRBJ1-6
clone_size: .
cdr3_nt: TGTGCCAGCAGCTCCGGGACAGGGAATTCACCCCTCCACTTT
cdr3_aa: CASSSGTGNSPLHF

v_call: TRBV21-1
d_call: .
j_call: TRBJ1-3
clone_size: .
cdr3_nt: TGTGCCAGCAGCAGGGTGAGACTTCGCTCTGGAAACACCATATATTTT
cdr3_aa: CASSRVRLRSGNTIYF

v_call: TRBV27
d_call: .
j_call: TRBJ1-1
clone_size: .
cdr3_nt: TGTGCCAGCAGTTTAGGCCCTCAGGTCGGCACTGAAGCTTTCTTT
cdr3_aa: CASSLGPQVGTEAFF

v_call: TRBV6-1
d_call: TRBD1
j_call: TRBJ2-1
clone_size: .
cdr3_nt: TGTGCCAGCAGTGAAGAGACCCGACAGGGGGCCTACAATGAGCAGTTCTTC
cdr3_aa: CASSEETRQGAYNEQFF

v_call: TRBV13
d_call: .
j_call: TRBJ1-4
clone_size: .
cdr3_nt: TGTGCCAGCAGCTTAGGACCTACGGGTGAAAAACTGTTTTTT
cdr3_aa: CASSLGPTGEKLFF

v_call: TRBV5-5
d_call: TRBD1
j_call: TRBJ1-6
clone_size: .
cdr3_nt: TGTGCCAGCAGCTCCGAGATCCGACAGGGGGGTTCACCCCTCCACTTT
cdr3_aa: CASSSEIRQGGSPLHF

v_call: TRBV7-8
d_call: .
j_call: TRBJ1-1
clone_size: .
cdr3_nt: TGTGCCGGGGTGACAGGGAACACTGAAGCTTTCTTT
cdr3_aa: CAGVTGNTEAFF

v_call: TRBV6-5
d_call: .
j_call: TRBJ2-3
clone_size: .
cdr3_nt: TGTGCCAGCAGTTACTCTTGGGCGGATACGCAGTATTTT
cdr3_aa: CASSYSWADTQYF

v_call: TRBV7-9
d_call: .
j_call: TRBJ1-1
clone_size: once
cdr3_nt: TGTGCCAGCAGCTCCCACCCGGGCACTGAAGCTTTCTTT
cdr3_aa: CASSSHPGTEAFF

v_call: TRBV19
d_call: .
j_call: TRBJ2-1
clone_size: .
cdr3_nt: TGTGCCAGTAGTTCCCTTCCGGGACCCCATCAGTTCTTC
cdr3_aa: CASSSLPGPHQFF

v_call: TRBV4-1
d_call: TRBD1
j_call: TRBJ1-5
clone_size: .
cdr3_nt: TGCGCCAGCAGCCAAGATGGACAGGCCAACAATCAGCCCCAGCATTTT
cdr3_aa: CASSQDGQANNQPQHF

v_call: TRBV4-1
d_call: TRBD1
j_call: TRBJ2-5
clone_size: .
cdr3_nt: TGCGCCAGCAGCCAAGCCGGGACAGGGCGAGGGGAGACCCAGTACTTC
cdr3_aa: CASSQAGTGRGETQYF

v_call: TRBV28
d_call: .
j_call: TRBJ2-1
clone_size: .
cdr3_nt: TGTGCCAGCAGTTTCGCGCGAGAGCAGTTCTTC
cdr3_aa: CASSFAREQFF

v_call: TRBV14
d_call: .
j_call: TRBJ2-1
clone_size: once
cdr3_nt: TGTGCCAGCAGCCAAGAGCAGGCCTCCTACAATGAGCAGTTCTTC
cdr3_aa: CASSQEQASYNEQFF

v_call: TRBV4-1
d_call: TRBD2
j_call: TRBJ2-7
clone_size: few
cdr3_nt: TGCGCCAGCAGCCAACTAGCGGGAGCCTACGAGCAGTACTTC
cdr3_aa: CASSQLAGAYEQYF

v_call: TRBV4-1
d_call: TRBD2
j_call: TRBJ2-7
clone_size: .
cdr3_nt: TGCGCCAGCACCCGTTCTCCGGGACTAGCATCCGAGCAGTACTTC
cdr3_aa: CASTRSPGLASEQYF

v_call: TRBV9
d_call: TRBD2
j_call: TRBJ2-1
clone_size: .
cdr3_nt: TGTGCCAGCAGCGTTGATAGCGGGAGGGCCCCATACAATGAGCAGTTCTTC
cdr3_aa: CASSVDSGRAPYNEQFF

v_call: TRBV10-1
d_call: TRBD2
j_call: TRBJ2-3
clone_size: once
cdr3_nt: TGCGCCAGCAGTGACGGTGGGGCTAGCGGGGTACGCGTGGGGGATACGCAGTATTTT
cdr3_aa: CASSDGGASGVRVGDTQYF

v_call: TRBV4-1
d_call: .
j_call: TRBJ1-5
clone_size: once
cdr3_nt: TGCGCCAGCAGCCTCTTGGGGGGCAGGCGGCTCGGCAATCAGCCCCAGCATTTT
cdr3_aa: CASSLLGGRRLGNQPQHF

v_call: TRBV29-1
d_call: .
j_call: TRBJ2-2
clone_size: .
cdr3_nt: TGCAGCGTTCCGCGGCCAAACACCGGGGAGCTGTTTTTT
cdr3_aa: CSVPRPNTGELFF

v_call: TRBV5-1
d_call: .
j_call: TRBJ2-3
clone_size: .
cdr3_nt: TGCGCCAGCAGCTTGGAATCTGGGGGCACCGCCACAGATACGCAGTATTTT
cdr3_aa: CASSLESGGTATDTQYF

v_call: TRBV4-1
d_call: .
j_call: TRBJ2-1
clone_size: .
cdr3_nt: TGCGCCAGCAGCCCTAGATCTGGGGGACCCTCCTACAATGAGCAGTTCTTC
cdr3_aa: CASSPRSGGPSYNEQFF

v_call: TRBV7-9
d_call: .
j_call: TRBJ1-1
clone_size: .
cdr3_nt: TGTGCCAGCAGCTTAGTTTCAGTTAACACTGAAGCTTTCTTT
cdr3_aa: CASSLVSVNTEAFF

v_call: TRBV4-1
d_call: .
j_call: TRBJ1-1
clone_size: .
cdr3_nt: TGCGCCAGCAGCCACTACACAAACACTGAAGCTTTCTTT
cdr3_aa: CASSHYTNTEAFF

v_call: TRBV5-6
d_call: .
j_call: TRBJ2-5
clone_size: .
cdr3_nt: TGTGCCAGCAGCTTGGTGGAAGGGGAGACCCAGTACTTC
cdr3_aa: CASSLVEGETQYF

v_call: TRBV28
d_call: TRBD1
j_call: TRBJ1-1
clone_size: .
cdr3_nt: TGTGCCAGCAGATCAGAGGGGGCGCGGGGAACTGAAGCTTTCTTT
cdr3_aa: CASRSEGARGTEAFF